A selection of T cell receptor beta chains follows, all from one sample in a study of shared clonotypes between healthy human individuals. The data were produced by immunoSEQ multiplex PCR, yet TCRdb's version contains in-frame clones alone and is incomplete. The repertoire holds a few million clones, with roughly 93% as singletons. The sequenced material came from naive CD4+ T cells from PBMCs. The receptor source for this set is a man aged 18 to 29 in good health. Some clones in this sample may be carry-over from other donors' samples. The CDR3 runs from the conserved cysteine through the conserved F or W. Each record gives: V gene, CDR3 protein.

v_gene: TRBV20-1
CDR3aa: CSAREIYEQYF

v_gene: TRBV9
CDR3aa: CASSVDATNEKLFF

v_gene: TRBV29-1
CDR3aa: CSVTGPADTQYF

v_gene: TRBV5-1
CDR3aa: CASSLEGQGPQETQYF

v_gene: TRBV11-2
CDR3aa: CASSFRVQNTYEQYF

v_gene: TRBV7-2
CDR3aa: CASSLLAGVLDEQFF

v_gene: TRBV4-1
CDR3aa: CASSQPGLAPYEQYF

v_gene: TRBV7-9
CDR3aa: CASSLRDRGNNEQFF

v_gene: TRBV7-9
CDR3aa: CASSLRTGTHYNEQFF

v_gene: TRBV6-5
CDR3aa: CASSPSTAFF

v_gene: TRBV7-2
CDR3aa: CASSPSSGSSEQFF

v_gene: TRBV30
CDR3aa: CAWNTRDRGLCTF

v_gene: TRBV2
CDR3aa: CASSEAVNTEAFF

v_gene: TRBV6-5
CDR3aa: CASSYEVTWAEAFF

v_gene: TRBV27
CDR3aa: CASSLGTGEEKLFF

v_gene: TRBV7-2
CDR3aa: CASSLDSRQRSYEQYF

v_gene: TRBV18
CDR3aa: CASSPPQETQYF

v_gene: TRBV2
CDR3aa: CASSLERSSILVNTEAFF

v_gene: TRBV9
CDR3aa: CASSADPRGRTEAFF

v_gene: TRBV28
CDR3aa: CASSPLPGRRDSYNEQFF

v_gene: TRBV7-9
CDR3aa: CASSNPVVSYEQYF

v_gene: TRBV27
CDR3aa: CASPGVTNTEAFF

v_gene: TRBV5-1
CDR3aa: CASSLGPDRGYNEQFF

v_gene: TRBV7-6
CDR3aa: CASSLIRGPTGELFF

v_gene: TRBV2
CDR3aa: CASTYRLGVVYEQYF

v_gene: TRBV9
CDR3aa: CASSVRDIDYEQYF

v_gene: TRBV5-4
CDR3aa: CASTTWDSRETQYF

v_gene: TRBV29-1
CDR3aa: CSAPGWSDDEQFF